Shown below are 8 T cell receptor beta chains from a single sample sequenced in a study of blood T cell repertoires in COVID-19. Using immunoSEQ multiplex PCR, the repertoire was profiled, and TCRdb retains in-frame clones only, with some absent. The table includes about 200,000 clones, 89% detected once. Sequenced material: peripheral blood. These receptors all come from a man aged 35-49 years with acute or convalescent COVID-19.

This chain connects TRBV3-1 (or the pseudogene TRBV3-2) to TRBJ1-6; 8 bases fit TRBD1. V shed 1 base and J 9 bases; nucleotides not matched to a gene: 8. The length of the CDR3 is 16 residues. Germline V gene sequence: CDR1 LGHDT, CDR2 YNNKEL (reference sequence). CDR3 residues: CASSQVAGGWSSPLHF. The CDR3 DNA reads TGTGCCAGCAGCCAAGTTGCAGGGGGCTGGAGTTCACCCCTCCACTTT.

This chain joins TRBV9 and TRBJ2-5; 12 bases are a match to TRBD2. Unmatched junction bases numbered 4, after V lost 5 bases and J lost 2 bases. The CDR3 length is 15 residues. Germline CDR1 and CDR2: SGDLS and YYNGEE. CDR3 residues: CASRSGLAGQETQYF. The CDR3 DNA follows: TGTGCCAGCAGGTCCGGACTAGCGGGGCAAGAGACCCAGTACTTC.

The J gene is TRBJ1-5, the V gene TRBV5-1; a weak D match, TRBD1 (5 bases). CDR1 and CDR2 from the germline V gene are SGHRS and YFSETQ. This CDR3 spans 15 amino acids. Trimming left V 0 bases short and J 4 bases short, with 11 bases between. The CDR3 region is CASSLGGTGNQPQHF. CDR3 sequence (DNA): TGCGCCAGCAGCTTGGGAGGGACTGGGAATCAGCCCCAGCATTTT.

This chain links TRBV12-3 or TRBV12-4 with TRBJ2-7, with D hard to call. The CDR3 is 11 residues long. The V end lost 5 bases, the J end lost 3 bases, and 5 bases lay between the germline ends. Written as DNA, the CDR3 is TGTGCCAGCAGTAGTAGCTACGAGCAGTACTTC. It is translated as CASSSSYEQYF.

The chain couples TRBV19 to TRBJ2-7; 7 nucleotides align to TRBD1. Per the germline V gene, CDR1 is LNHDA and CDR2 is SQIVND (reference sequence). The CDR3 has 14 residues. Trimming removed 6 bases from V and 3 bases from J; junction bases left unmatched: 8. Written as DNA, the CDR3 is TGTGCCAGTAGAAAACGACAGGGAGACTACGAGCAGTACTTC. Translating gives CASRKRQGDYEQYF.

The V gene is TRBV5-1, the J gene TRBJ1-1; D call uncertain. Germline V gene lookup returns CDR1 SGHRS and CDR2 YFSETQ. This CDR3 contains 15 residues. V lost 1 base, J lost 1 base, and 11 bases lay in between. CDR3 nucleotide sequence: TGCGCCAGCAGCTTGTTCTGGCTCAAGAACACTGAAGCTTTCTTT. It yields the protein CASSLFWLKNTEAFF.

In DNA form, the CDR3 reads TGTGCCATCAGAATCTTCCGGGACAGGGAAACCTACGAGCAGTACTTC. Encoded protein: CAIRIFRDRETYEQYF. The chain combines TRBV10-3 with TRBJ2-7; TRBD1 agrees at 9 bases. The trim removed 6 bases at V and 2 bases at J, leaving 11 bases unmatched. The CDR3 length is 16 residues. Germline values: CDR1 ENHRY, CDR2 SYGVKD.

As DNA, the CDR3 is TGTGCCAGCAGATTAGGGACAGGGCGCAGTGGCTACACCTTC. Translation: CASRLGTGRSGYTF. The gene calls are TRBV6-5 and TRBJ1-2; TRBD1 matches at 9 bases. Germline V CDR1 and CDR2: MNHEY, SVGAGI. The CDR3 has 14 residues. The ends lost 6 bases at V and 7 bases at J; junction bases unmatched: 9.